What follows are 2 T cell receptor beta chains derived from one specimen sequenced in a study of T cells in Graves' hyperthyroidism and ophthalmopathy. It was RNA transcripts that yielded the amplified TCR beta CDR3 regions. Initially, a first-round RT-PCR of the TCR CDR3 employed the HTBI primer set. TCRdb fed the multiplex PCR reads into MiXCR, producing one record per CDR3 protein. The sample lists about 290,000 distinct CDR3 sequences; around 15% were seen once. Sequencing was performed on blood. These receptors were obtained from a woman in her forties or fifties with Graves' hyperthyroidism that later progressed to Graves' ophthalmopathy.

This clonotype was counted ten times or more. V is TRBV12-3 or TRBV12-4 and J is TRBJ2-7; 13 bases map to TRBD2. The CDR3 spans 14 residues. With V trimmed by 6 bases and J by 5 bases, 4 bases remained unmatched. The CDR3 bases are TGTGCCAGCAGGTGGACTAGCGGGAGCCACGAGCAGTACTTC. Protein: CASRWTSGSHEQYF.

There are many counts of this clonotype. The rearrangement links TRBV2 to TRBJ2-3; D ambiguous. CDR3 length: 13 residues. Trimming pared 5 bases from V and 2 bases from J, leaving 8 bases between. CDR1 is SNHLY, CDR2 FYNNEI, per germline. CDR3 amino acids: CASSTEITDTQYF. The CDR3 DNA reads as TGTGCCAGCAGTACCGAAATCACAGATACGCAGTATTTT. Full variable domain (rest looked up from reference TRBV2 and TRBJ2-3): EPEVTQTPSHQVTQMGQEVILRCVPISNHLYFYWYRQILGQKVEFLVSFYNNEISEKSEIFDDQFSVERPDGSNFTLKIRSTKLEDSAMYFCASSTEITDTQYFGPGTRLTVL.